One and the same sample provided the 3 T cell receptor beta chains below, sequenced in a study of T cell repertoires in cytomegalovirus infection. For these receptors, no antigen is known. MiXCR was run by TCRdb on the reads, yielding one entry per CDR3 protein. The sample has 250,000 to 300,000 distinct CDR3 sequences; 20% to 25% are singletons. The starting material was cultured PBMCs, obtained from culture after CMV antigen stimulation. These receptors were taken from a human donor in good health (CMV status not recorded). Some clones in this sample may be carry-over from other donors' samples.

V is TRBV20-1 and J is TRBJ2-5; 9 bases agree with TRBD2. The germline V gene has CDR1 DFQATT and CDR2 SNEGSKA (reference sequence). V trimming: 1 base; J trimming: 1 base; junction bases outside the gene matches: 10. The CDR3 is made up of 17 amino acids. The CDR3 region has the DNA TGCAGTGCTAGAGGGGTGGGGCTAGCGGGACGCCAAGAGACCCAGTACTTC. Translated, it gives CSARGVGLAGRQETQYF.

In its sample, this clonotype was seen many times. V is TRBV11-3 and J is TRBJ2-7; the match to TRBD1 covers 9 bases. The CDR3 totals 15 residues. Trimming took 5 bases from V and 6 from J; bases not matched to a gene: 11. Germline values: CDR1 SGHNT, CDR2 YENEEA. The CDR3 sequence: CASSPRGQGRGEQYV. The CDR3 DNA sequence: TGTGCCAGCAGCCCGCGGGGACAGGGAAGGGGCGAGCAGTACGTC.

V gene TRBV6-2 or TRBV6-3 combines with J gene TRBJ2-1; 14 positions agree with TRBD2. The CDR3 extends over 17 amino acids. CDR1 is MNHEY, CDR2 SVGEGT, per germline. The trim removed 10 bases at V and 6 bases at J, leaving 14 bases unmatched. The DNA of the CDR3 is TGTGCCACCAGCATACACTTGGGACTAGCGGGGGCCAATGAGCAGTTCTTC. Translated: CATSIHLGLAGANEQFF.